This T cell receptor beta chain emerged from a study of blood T cell repertoires in COVID-19 (dated by TCRdb to 2020 to 2021). Turning to the overall study: Samples from collaborators originated in the United States, Italy and Spain and spanned both the acute and convalescent phases of COVID-19. Nearly every sample came with metadata listing a de-identified subject ID, COVID-19 status, age in years and sex. The prospective study material was composed of cDNA or gDNA derived from T cells, B-cell-depleted T cells, or PBMCs. The samples were drawn from two sources: the first 160 participants of the ongoing ImmuneRACE study, and 950 to 1,500 subjects contributed by 6 global collaborators. The repertoires were released in a freely available public database meant as a resource for research on the immune response to SARS-CoV-2. Where available, HLA class I and class II types were obtained from metadata supplied by the sample provider rather than from assay-based typing. The dataset comprised deeply sampled blood TCRbeta repertoires from subjects exposed to, actively infected with, or recovered from COVID-19. What the authors observed across the whole study: Clinical and demographic metadata were provided uncurated, with the amount varying by source and participant.

On this clone: The antigen it binds to is not known. No quality values exist for individual bases; no much larger clone is one base distant.

Another Seattle source contributed samples from volunteer blood donors who had recovered from COVID-19. Each collaborating institution followed its own protocols to collect whole blood in K2EDTA tubes. For TCRbeta analysis, collaborator samples were shipped as frozen whole blood, as isolated PBMCs, or as DNA extracted from either sample type. TCRbeta CDR3 regions were amplified from genomic DNA using the immunoSEQ Assay, a bias-controlled multiplex PCR. Per the authors' processing: The number of nucleated cells in each sample was estimated from the amplification of reference gene primers within the assay. To quantify the absolute abundance of each unique TCRbeta CDR3 rearrangement, sequence reads were collapsed and filtered. For each sample, productive Simpson clonality was calculated as the square root of Simpson's diversity index over productive rearrangements. TCRdb mirrors the immuneACCESS table, restricted to in-frame sequences. Some clones are absent from its copies; in checked studies, under half trace to an unresolved V gene, and the reason for the others is unknown. The V and J calls and clone size are taken from that table; D and trimming were inferred from the DNA. This sample gives 150,000 to 200,000 clones in total; roughly 87% of them show up just once. Together, the top ten hold 1.5% to 2% of the sample.

This sequence was found in a man aged 18 to 30 who had recovered from COVID-19. Sequenced material: peripheral blood.

This receptor carries the CDR3 CASSTPGQGLYEQYF. The nucleotide sequence reads TGTGCCAGTAGTACCCCGGGACAGGGACTCTACGAGCAGTACTTC. The chain links TRBV19 with TRBJ2-7, and 9 junction bases match TRBD1. CDR1 and CDR2 are drawn from the germline V gene (reference sequence): LNHDA, SQIVND. The CDR3 runs 15 residues from the cysteine to the phenylalanine. CDR3 DNA is the only sequence kept; it has 45 bases, read in frame from the first base. V lost 4 bases and J lost 3 bases, and the count of bases not matched to a germline gene is 7.